One and the same sample provided the 30 T cell receptor beta chains below, sequenced in a study. TCRdb itself ran the RT-PCR reads through MiXCR, one entry per CDR3 protein. The repertoire holds hundreds of thousands of distinct CDR3 sequences, with approximately 15% as singletons. Sequencing was done on a sample of memory CD4+ T cells from blood. The receptors stem from a female donor in good health, serving as a healthy control.

This clonotype occurred once. The chain uses TRBV4-1 and TRBJ2-7; 8 nucleotides agree with TRBD1. J was trimmed by 0 bases and V by 3 bases; bases with no gene match: 7. This CDR3 is 16 amino acids long. The germline V gene has CDR1 MGHRA and CDR2 YSYEKL. DNA of the CDR3: TGCGCCAGCAGCCACCCGGGACAGGTTCGCTCCTACGAGCAGTACTTC. It translates to CASSHPGQVRSYEQYF.

This clonotype was seen a few times. The V gene is TRBV18, the J gene TRBJ1-1; no definite D call. The CDR3 extends over 13 amino acids. V was trimmed by 2 bases and J by 7 bases, leaving 11 bases between them. The germline V gene has CDR1 KGHSH and CDR2 LQKENI. The CDR3 loop reads CASSPGTTNEAFF. The CDR3 DNA reads as TGTGCCAGCTCACCAGGCACGACCAATGAAGCTTTCTTT.

The chain joins TRBV6-2 or TRBV6-3 to TRBJ2-3; 7 bases match TRBD2. The CDR3 is made up of 16 amino acids. Germline lookup yields CDR1 MNHEY and CDR2 SVGEGT. V dropped 6 bases and J dropped 2; count of bases not matched to a gene: 11. CDR3 coding DNA: TGTGCCAGCAGGCCCGGCAGAGGGAGGGCCACAGATACGCAGTATTTT. Protein: CASRPGRGRATDTQYF.

This clonotype has at least ten counts. The chain recombines TRBV7-9 with TRBJ1-5; TRBD1 might be the D (6 bases). Germline CDR1 reads SEHNR; CDR2 reads FQNEAQ (reference sequence). The germline V and J ends were trimmed by 5 bases and 7 bases, with 15 bases remaining between them. The CDR3 covers 14 residues. DNA of the CDR3: TGTGCCAGCAGCAGGGGGGGGATTCAGCAGCCCCAGCATTTT. This sequence encodes CASSRGGIQQPQHF.

Written as DNA, the CDR3 is TGTGCCAGCGGATGGCTAGCGGGATTGAATGAGCAGTTCTTC. Translated, it gives CASGWLAGLNEQFF. V is TRBV12-3 or TRBV12-4 and J is TRBJ2-1; 9 nucleotides match TRBD2. The V segment lost 8 bases and the J segment 7 bases; nucleotides outside the gene matches: 9. CDR3 size: 14 residues.

At least ten counts were recorded for this clonotype. V is TRBV5-6 and J is TRBJ1-5; 10 bases are a match to TRBD1. The V gene's germline CDR1 is SGHDT and CDR2 YYEEEE. V shed 0 bases and J 5 bases; nucleotides not matched to a gene: 5. CDR3 length equals 16 residues. This CDR3 is CASSLGGTGEYQPQHF. DNA of the CDR3: TGTGCCAGCAGCTTGGGTGGGACAGGGGAATATCAGCCCCAGCATTTT.

This clonotype was seen many times. This chain uses TRBV27 with TRBJ1-2; 12 nucleotides align to TRBD1. Germline V gene data show CDR1 as MNHEY and CDR2 as SMNVEV (reference sequence). The V and J ends lost 7 bases and 8 bases, in that order; junction bases with no gene match: 8. The CDR3 loop spans 14 amino acids. The CDR3 region has the DNA TGTGCCAGCAATAGGGGACAGGGGGCGGTCGGCTACACCTTC. Its translation: CASNRGQGAVGYTF.

The chain is built from TRBV20-1 and TRBJ2-5; D may be TRBD2 (6 bases). Germline V gives CDR1 DFQATT, CDR2 SNEGSKA (reference sequence). The CDR3 covers 15 residues. Trimming left V 1 base short and J 5 bases short, with 17 bases between. The CDR3 DNA sequence: TGCAGTGCTAGAGGCGGGCTAGCGAAGGGGGAGACCCAGTACTTC. It encodes CSARGGLAKGETQYF.

This clonotype was recorded many times. CDR3 DNA: TGCAGTGCTAGTCACGGGAGGGACACAGATACGCAGTATTTT. As protein: CSASHGRDTDTQYF. The V call is TRBV20-1, the J call TRBJ2-3; 8 bases fit TRBD2. Trimming removed 3 bases from V and 2 bases from J; junction bases left unmatched: 4. CDR1 is DFQATT, CDR2 SNEGSKA, per germline (reference sequence). This CDR3 spans 14 amino acids.

A few counts support this clonotype. The CDR3 DNA follows: TGTGCCAGCAGCGTGCGGGCAGGGGTTGGCTACACCTTC. Translation: CASSVRAGVGYTF. The chain combines TRBV9 with TRBJ1-2; D is possibly TRBD1 (6 bases). Germline-derived CDR1 and CDR2 are SGDLS and YYNGEE. The CDR3 totals 13 residues. Trimming stripped 2 bases from V and 7 bases from J, with 12 bases between.

The CDR3 loop is CASSLGGREDTQYF. The CDR3 DNA is TGTGCCAGCAGTTTGGGGGGACGCGAAGATACGCAGTATTTT. The chain uses TRBV12-3 or TRBV12-4 and TRBJ2-3; tentative D call: TRBD2 (6 bases). The CDR3 extends over 14 amino acids. The ends were cut back, 3 bases at V and 5 bases at J, with 12 bases in the middle.

This clonotype has more than one count but fewer than ten. The chain has TRBV6-5 and TRBJ2-7; maybe TRBD2 (5 bases). Per germline, CDR1 MNHEY and CDR2 SVGAGI. V was clipped by 0 bases and J by 7 bases, with 13 bases between them. The CDR3 sequence is 14 residues long. This CDR3 is CASSYSGEAGEQYF. The DNA of the CDR3 is TGTGCCAGCAGTTACTCGGGAGAGGCTGGAGAGCAGTACTTC.

This clonotype was detected only a few times. The chain uses TRBV20-1 and TRBJ1-2; D perhaps matches TRBD1 (5 bases). The CDR3 runs 15 residues. Germline V lookup: CDR1 DFQATT, CDR2 SNEGSKA (reference sequence). V lost 4 bases to trimming and J lost 3 bases, with 18 bases between them. The CDR3 region has the DNA TGCAGTGCTACGACACGACGGGGGTGGGACTATGGCTACACCTTC. It encodes CSATTRRGWDYGYTF.

The chain has TRBV11-2 and TRBJ2-2, with a weak D call TRBD2 (5 bases). Trimming removed 1 base from V and 4 bases from J, with 13 bases in between. This CDR3 contains 16 residues. The germline gives CDR1 SGHAT, CDR2 FQNNGV. The CDR3: CASSLGSGSGTGELFF. The CDR3 coding sequence is TGTGCCAGCAGCTTAGGGAGCGGCTCGGGCACCGGGGAGCTGTTTTTT. The full variable domain, completed using reference TRBV11-2 and TRBJ2-2, is EAGVAQSPRYKIIEKRQSVAFWCNPISGHATLYWYQQILGQGPKLLIQFQNNGVVDDSQLPKDRFSAERLKGVDSTLKIQPAKLEDSAVYLCASSLGSGSGTGELFFGEGSRLTVL.

The sample holds a few counts of this clonotype. This chain joins TRBV3-1 and TRBJ2-5; D is perhaps TRBD1 (6 bases). The CDR3 is 12 residues long. Looked up from germline, CDR1 is LGHDT and CDR2 is YNNKEL (reference sequence). V gave up 5 bases and J gave up 5 bases, with 9 bases separating them. The CDR3 bases are TGTGCCAGCAGCAGGGGGTGGGAGACCCAGTACTTC. It yields the protein CASSRGWETQYF.

The table lists this clonotype with many counts. The chain employs TRBV28 and TRBJ2-1; 16 positions agree with TRBD2. V shed 4 bases and J 7 bases; nucleotides not matched to a gene: 7. CDR1 is MDHEN and CDR2 is SYDVKM in the germline V gene. This CDR3 region has 17 residues. The CDR3 sequence: CASSSGGLAGGPNEQFF. The CDR3 DNA follows: TGTGCCAGCAGTTCAGGGGGACTAGCGGGAGGGCCGAATGAGCAGTTCTTC.

About this clonotype itself: Since a much larger clone is just one base distant, this may be a read error. Because it lacks the conserved phenylalanine or tryptophan at the end, this CDR3 is likely a read error. The chain is built from TRBV29-1 and TRBJ1-2; D possibly corresponds to TRBD1 (6 bases). V lost 6 bases and J lost 4, with 18 bases in between. Germline values: CDR1 SQVTM, CDR2 ANQGSEA. The CDR3 runs 14 residues. CDR3 DNA: TGCAGCGTCCCTAACGTGGGGGGCGGCTATGGCTACACCCTC. It is translated as CSVPNVGGGYGYTL.

This chain links TRBV20-1 with TRBJ2-3, with TRBD1 matching over 10 bases. With 0 bases clipped from V and 9 bases from J, the junction kept 9 bases outside the gene matches. The V gene's germline CDR1 is DFQATT and CDR2 SNEGSKA (reference sequence). This CDR3 is built from 15 residues. CDR3 protein: CSARDRGTGVGTQYF. DNA of the CDR3: TGCAGTGCTAGAGATCGGGGGACAGGGGTTGGGACGCAGTATTTT.

This clonotype has a handful of counts. This sequence joins TRBV12-3 or TRBV12-4 and TRBJ2-7; no firm D call. The CDR3 has 17 amino acids. V lost 0 bases and J lost 3, with 18 bases in between. The CDR3 loop reads CASSLASWRQSIYEQYF. The CDR3 nucleotides are TGTGCCAGCAGTTTAGCTTCCTGGCGTCAATCCATCTACGAGCAGTACTTC.

This chain links TRBV7-2 with TRBJ2-3, with D maybe TRBD2 (7 bases). V gave up 6 bases and J gave up 5 bases, with 15 bases separating them. Germline CDR1 SGHTA, CDR2 FQGNSA. The CDR3 totals 14 residues. The CDR3, as DNA: TGTGCCAGCAGTCGAGGGGGGGCCATAGATACGCAGTATTTT. It translates to CASSRGGAIDTQYF.

This clonotype was observed a few times. The CDR3 nucleotides read TGTGCCAGCAGTTATACAGAGTCGGGTGAAAAACTGTTTTTT. This codes for CASSYTESGEKLFF. The V call is TRBV6-5, the J call TRBJ1-4; no reliable D call. The CDR3 consists of 14 residues. Germline loops: CDR1 MNHEY, CDR2 SVGAGI. Trimming took 3 bases from V and 7 from J, leaving 12 bases between them.

A note on this clonotype: Just one base apart from a much larger clone, this may be a read error. V gene TRBV27 combines with J gene TRBJ1-5; maybe TRBD1 (5 bases). The CDR3 sequence is 15 residues long. Trimming took off 3 bases at V and 5 bases at J, with 14 bases between the two ends. Germline CDR1 reads MNHEY; CDR2 reads SMNVEV (reference sequence). The DNA for the CDR3 is TGTGCCAGCAGTTTGACACGTGGGGGATATCAGCCCCAGCATTTT. Translating it yields CASSLTRGGYQPQHF.

This clonotype has at least ten counts. This chain connects TRBV4-3 to TRBJ2-3; TRBD2 matches 7 bases. The CDR3 has 18 amino acids. The germline V gene encodes CDR1 LGHNA and CDR2 YSLEER. V gave up 4 bases and J gave up 3 bases; unmatched junction bases: 16. CDR3 protein: CASSPGGSFSGTTDTQYF. DNA for the CDR3: TGCGCCAGCAGCCCTGGAGGTTCGTTCAGCGGGACGACAGATACGCAGTATTTT.

The rearrangement joins TRBV4-2 to TRBJ2-1, with D unresolved. The V gene lost 3 bases and the J gene lost 13 bases, with 16 bases spanning the gap. The CDR3 has 13 amino acids. Germline lookup yields CDR1 LGHNA and CDR2 YNFKEQ. The CDR3 loop is CASSQTLSSPQFF. In DNA form, the CDR3 reads TGTGCCAGCAGCCAGACCCTTTCTTCCCCCCAGTTCTTC.

This clonotype has just a few counts. The V call is TRBV15, the J call TRBJ1-5; tentatively, D is TRBD1 (6 bases). This CDR3 is built from 18 residues. Germline CDR1 LNHNV, CDR2 YYDKDF (reference sequence). The germline V and J ends were trimmed by 2 bases and 3 bases, with 20 bases remaining between them. The CDR3 coding sequence is TGTGCCACCAGCAGACCCCCGGGGGCAGGGTGGGACAATCAGCCCCAGCATTTT. Translation: CATSRPPGAGWDNQPQHF.

This clonotype was detected ten times or more. The chain uses TRBV27 and TRBJ2-1; 7 nucleotides agree with TRBD1. CDR3 length: 14 amino acids. Germline V gene sequence: CDR1 MNHEY, CDR2 SMNVEV (reference sequence). Trimming took 8 bases from V and 4 from J; bases not matched to a gene: 8. The CDR3, as DNA: TGTGCCAGCCGGGGACAGATGGAATACAATGAGCAGTTCTTC. It encodes CASRGQMEYNEQFF.

This clonotype was seen once. The rearrangement joins TRBV4-2 to TRBJ2-1; D is ambiguous. Trimming left V 2 bases short and J 5 bases short, with 22 bases between. Per the germline V gene, CDR1 is LGHNA and CDR2 is YNFKEQ. The length of the CDR3 is 18 residues. The CDR3 is CASSQSDSAPPENNEQFF. The CDR3 coding sequence is TGTGCCAGCAGCCAATCCGACTCAGCCCCACCGGAAAACAATGAGCAGTTCTTC.

The J gene is TRBJ1-5, the V gene TRBV30, with 8 bases aligning to TRBD1. V shed 1 base, J shed 7 bases, and the junction held 18 bases outside the gene matches. Germline CDR1 reads GTSNPN; CDR2 reads SVGIG (reference sequence). This CDR3 is built from 18 residues. Written as DNA, the CDR3 is TGTGCCTGGAGTGCCAAACTAATGACAGGGGCCCAAGTCCAGCCCCAGCATTTT. Residues: CAWSAKLMTGAQVQPQHF.

This clonotype occurred many times. The chain recombines TRBV29-1 with TRBJ1-4; the D is unclear. Looked up from germline, CDR1 is SQVTM and CDR2 is ANQGSEA. The length of the CDR3 is 12 residues. The germline V and J ends were trimmed by 7 bases and 6 bases, with 12 bases remaining between them. The CDR3 reads CSGRAGDEKLFF. As DNA, the CDR3 is TGCAGCGGGAGGGCCGGGGATGAAAAACTGTTTTTT.

There are many counts of this clonotype. V is TRBV12-3 or TRBV12-4 and J is TRBJ2-1; 8 nucleotides line up with TRBD1. The CDR3 is 12 amino acids. J lost 9 bases, V lost 7 bases, and 5 bases had no gene match. Here the CDR3 reads CASTGQGTEQFF. The CDR3 DNA follows: TGTGCCAGCACTGGACAGGGTACTGAGCAGTTCTTC.